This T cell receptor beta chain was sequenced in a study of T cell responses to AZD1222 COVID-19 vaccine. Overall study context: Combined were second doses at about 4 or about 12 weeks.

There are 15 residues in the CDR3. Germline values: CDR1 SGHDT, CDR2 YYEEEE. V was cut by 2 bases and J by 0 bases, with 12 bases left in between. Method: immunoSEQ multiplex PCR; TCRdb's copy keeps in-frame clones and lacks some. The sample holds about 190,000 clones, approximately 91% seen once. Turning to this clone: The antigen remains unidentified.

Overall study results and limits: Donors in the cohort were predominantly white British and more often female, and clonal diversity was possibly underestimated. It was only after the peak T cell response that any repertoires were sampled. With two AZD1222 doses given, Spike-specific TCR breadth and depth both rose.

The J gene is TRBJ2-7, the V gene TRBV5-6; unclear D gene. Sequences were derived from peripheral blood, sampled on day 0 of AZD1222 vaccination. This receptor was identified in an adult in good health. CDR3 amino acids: CASSFLPKGSYEQYF. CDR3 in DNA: TGTGCCAGCAGCTTTTTACCAAAGGGCTCCTACGAGCAGTACTTC.